This T cell receptor beta chain came from a study of blood T cell repertoires in COVID-19. Across the study: Whether acute or convalescent, the COVID-19 samples came from the United States, Italy and Spain. Sources were T cells, B-cell-depleted T cells, or PBMCs; the material itself was cDNA or gDNA.

Trimming removed 0 bases from V and 2 bases from J, with 8 bases in between. CDR3 length: 14 amino acids. Germline CDR1 SGDLS, CDR2 YYNGEE. Study processing details: Counts of nucleated cells, estimated from reference gene primer amplification, were obtained. The table came from immunoSEQ multiplex PCR; TCRdb's copy has only in-frame clones and leaves some out. V, J and clone size are taken as reported in that table, and D and trimming were inferred from the DNA itself. The table includes some 340,000 clones, around 87% detected once. Membership in each cohort depended on participant-reported clinical history.

Sequenced sample: PBMCs or T cells enriched from blood (not recorded which). This TCR came from a woman in her twenties or thirties who had recovered from COVID-19. The chain is built from TRBV9 and TRBJ1-2, with D perhaps matching TRBD1 (6 bases). The CDR3 region has the DNA TGTGCCAGCAGCGTAGGACAGGTGAACTATGGCTACACCTTC. This encodes CASSVGQVNYGYTF. Using reference TRBV9 and TRBJ1-2 for the parts outside the CDR3, the full variable domain is DSGVTQTPKHLITATGQRVTLRCSPRSGDLSVYWYQQSLDQGLQFLIQYYNGEERAKGNILERFSAQQFPDLHSELNLSSLELGDSALYFCASSVGQVNYGYTFGSGTRLTVV.